This record looks at one T cell receptor (beta chain) sequence and its context. What it recognizes is unknown. This sample was included in a study of cytomegalovirus exposure and HLA in healthy donors. Notes on the study in general: Excluded were some V segments that proved indistinguishable, including TRBV6-2 and TRBV6-3. A list of 150 to 200 TCR beta chains associated with cytomegalovirus was given.

This PCR relied on a set of 60 Vbeta primers and 13 Jbeta primers. Profiled with immunoSEQ multiplex PCR; TCRdb holds only in-frame clones, not every one. The data contain under 200,000 clones, over 70% of them singletons. CDR3 size: 13 residues. Germline CDR1 is MGHRA and CDR2 is YSYEKL. Trimming cost V 3 bases and J 3 bases, with 8 bases left between them. The sample taken for sequencing was PBMCs. The receptor was derived from a woman in her 50s in good health and CMV-seronegative. The chain carries TRBV4-1 and TRBJ2-5, with D possibly TRBD1 on 5 matching bases. The CDR3 is CASSQIREETQYF. Written as DNA, the CDR3 is TGCGCCAGCAGCCAGATCAGGGAAGAGACCCAGTACTTC.